What follows describes a single TCR beta chain. What it binds is unknown. The data are from a study of T cell responses to AZD1222 COVID-19 vaccine. Study-wide findings and caveats: Spike-specific TCR repertoires showed rising breadth and depth after two AZD1222 doses. Every sample of the repertoires postdated the peak T cell response.

Looked up from germline, CDR1 is LGHNA and CDR2 is YNFKEQ. Trimming shortened V by 0 bases and J by 0 bases, and 9 bases separated the two germline ends. CDR3 size: 16 residues. Profiling relied on immunoSEQ multiplex PCR, and the TCRdb table lists in-frame clones only, not all of them. Of tens of thousands of clones listed, approximately 86% are singletons. Material: peripheral blood, obtained 28 days after the second AZD1222 dose. The chain links TRBV4-2 to TRBJ2-1; TRBD2 is a possible D gene (6 bases). The TCR sequence derives from an adult who received the AZD1222 COVID-19 vaccine. The CDR3 loop is CASSQELRDSYNEQFF. The CDR3 nucleotides are TGTGCCAGCAGCCAAGAATTGCGGGACTCCTACAATGAGCAGTTCTTC.